Listed here are 7 T cell receptor beta chains from one sample, sequenced in a study of shared clonotypes between healthy human individuals. Sequencing used immunoSEQ multiplex PCR; TCRdb keeps in-frame clones, though not all of them. The sample lists approximately 700,000 clones, roughly 73% occurring once. What was sequenced was memory CD4+ T cells sorted from blood. The subset denotes: CD45RA-negative fraction. The source is a woman aged 25 to 39 in good health.

The chain employs TRBV6-1 and TRBJ1-5, with TRBD1 matching over 10 bases. Germline V gene data show CDR1 as MNHNS and CDR2 as SASEGT. The CDR3 extends over 17 amino acids. V lost 4 bases and J lost 5; bases outside the gene matches: 11. CDR3 DNA: TGTGCCAGCAGTGCAAGGACAGGGGGAGGGAGGCATCAGCCCCAGCATTTT. Protein sequence: CASSARTGGGRHQPQHF.

The chain recombines TRBV30 with TRBJ2-3, with unresolved D. The length of the CDR3 is 13 residues. The germline V gene encodes CDR1 GTSNPN and CDR2 SVGIG (reference sequence). The V and J ends lost 2 bases and 1 base respectively, with 7 bases between them. This chain's CDR3 is CAWSSRGTDTQYF. The CDR3 region has the DNA TGTGCCTGGAGTAGTAGGGGCACAGATACGCAGTATTTT.

This clone has just a few counts. V is TRBV25-1 and J is TRBJ2-3, with D tentatively TRBD2 (6 bases). The CDR3 is 17 amino acids. In germline, CDR1 is MGHDK, CDR2 SYGVNS. Trimming took off 3 bases at V and 3 bases at J, with 19 bases between the two ends. The CDR3 nucleotides are TGTGCCAGCAGTGATGGGGACTTCGAGGGTAGAACAGATACGCAGTATTTT. Translating gives CASSDGDFEGRTDTQYF.

The J gene is TRBJ2-2, the V gene TRBV5-1, with D hard to call. In germline, CDR1 is SGHRS, CDR2 YFSETQ. The CDR3 extends over 16 amino acids. V lost 2 bases to trimming and J lost 0 bases, with 11 bases between them. CDR3: CASSLSGDANTGELFF. CDR3 in DNA: TGCGCCAGCAGCTTATCAGGAGACGCGAACACCGGGGAGCTGTTTTTT.

This clone was counted between two and nine times. The gene calls are TRBV2 and TRBJ1-3; no clear D. V was shortened by 5 bases and J by 4 bases, with 9 bases between the two germline ends. The CDR3 length is 13 residues. Germline V CDR1 and CDR2: SNHLY, FYNNEI. The CDR3 sequence is CASSQLQGNTIYF. Written as DNA, the CDR3 is TGTGCCAGCAGTCAATTACAGGGAAACACCATATATTTT. The full variable domain, its missing parts supplied by reference TRBV2 and TRBJ1-3, is EPEVTQTPSHQVTQMGQEVILRCVPISNHLYFYWYRQILGQKVEFLVSFYNNEISEKSEIFDDQFSVERPDGSNFTLKIRSTKLEDSAMYFCASSQLQGNTIYFGEGSWLTVV.

The chain recombines TRBV6-6 with TRBJ1-1; D remains ambiguous. The V end was cut by 6 bases, the J end by 4 bases, with 21 bases between. This CDR3 spans 16 amino acids. Germline CDR1 is MNHNY and CDR2 is SVGAGI (reference sequence). CDR3 in DNA: TGTGCCAGCAGCGAAAATCCGGGCTCGGGAGGCACTGAAGCTTTCTTT. Its protein product is CASSENPGSGGTEAFF.

The V call is TRBV5-1, the J call TRBJ2-7; 9 nucleotides align to TRBD1. The CDR3 length is 14 residues. Trimming removed 7 bases from V and 4 bases from J; junction bases left unmatched: 9. Germline values: CDR1 SGHRS, CDR2 YFSETQ. The CDR3, as DNA: TGCGCCAGCGACCCCACAGGGGGCGGTTACGAGCAGTACTTC. The encoded protein is CASDPTGGGYEQYF.